This TCR delta chain came from a study of γδ T cells in repeated Plasmodium falciparum infection. TCRdb re-called the multiplex PCR reads via CATT. The profile shows about 48,000 delta-chain clones, approximately 1.5% of them singletons. The table lists this clone with a few counts. Its antigen is unknown. This likely reflects a read error, since a far larger clone is one base away. This CDR3 is also generated by other DNA sequences in the sample. The CDR3 totals 12 residues. CDR1 and CDR2 from the germline V gene are TSWWSYY and QGS. General observations from the study: Vdelta2-negative gammadelta repertoires appeared less diverse and less shared in Malian than Australian children.

Gammadelta T cells were flow-sorted from PBMC into Vgamma9/Vdelta2+ and Vdelta2-negative populations for bulk analysis. V usage is TRDV1 and J usage is TRDJ1, with D perhaps TRDD3 (5 bases). Source material: gamma-delta T cells from blood. This sequence originates from a pool of human donors (malaria-infected and uninfected, not separated). The chain's CDR3 is CALGGDTDKLIF. In DNA form, the CDR3 reads TGTGCTCTTGGTGGGGACACTGATAAACTCATCTTT.